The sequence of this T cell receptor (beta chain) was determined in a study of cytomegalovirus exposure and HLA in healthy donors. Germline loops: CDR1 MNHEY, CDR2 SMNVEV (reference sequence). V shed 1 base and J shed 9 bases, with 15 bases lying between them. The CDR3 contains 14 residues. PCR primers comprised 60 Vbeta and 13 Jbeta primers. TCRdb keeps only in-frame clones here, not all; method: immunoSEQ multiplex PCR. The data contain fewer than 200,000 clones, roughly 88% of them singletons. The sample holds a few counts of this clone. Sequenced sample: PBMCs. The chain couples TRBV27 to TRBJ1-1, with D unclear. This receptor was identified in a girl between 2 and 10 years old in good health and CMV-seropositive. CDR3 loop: CASSLLKARSKAFF. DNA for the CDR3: TGTGCCAGCAGTTTATTAAAGGCCCGGAGTAAAGCTTTCTTT.